This TCR beta chain emerged from a study of blood T cells in healthy people across ages. Germline values: CDR1 DFQATT, CDR2 SNEGSKA (reference sequence). The CDR3 length is 15 residues. V shed 6 bases and J 2 bases; nucleotides not matched to a gene: 12. Through a sample-barcoded 5' primer and a J-beta primer mix, a second PCR was run for 7 to 11 cycles. In TCRdb, the 5' RACE reads were re-called with MiXCR into one record per CDR3 protein. Among about 800,000 distinct CDR3 sequences listed, roughly 25% were seen once. These data are also associated with another study on T cells of mothers and their children.

This receptor was identified in a boy aged 10-17 years in good health. V is TRBV20-1 and J is TRBJ1-2; 7 bases line up with TRBD1. Sequencing input: blood. The CDR3 nucleotides read TGCAGTGCCTACGGGACAGCGAAGACCAACTATGGCTACACCTTC. Its protein is CSAYGTAKTNYGYTF.